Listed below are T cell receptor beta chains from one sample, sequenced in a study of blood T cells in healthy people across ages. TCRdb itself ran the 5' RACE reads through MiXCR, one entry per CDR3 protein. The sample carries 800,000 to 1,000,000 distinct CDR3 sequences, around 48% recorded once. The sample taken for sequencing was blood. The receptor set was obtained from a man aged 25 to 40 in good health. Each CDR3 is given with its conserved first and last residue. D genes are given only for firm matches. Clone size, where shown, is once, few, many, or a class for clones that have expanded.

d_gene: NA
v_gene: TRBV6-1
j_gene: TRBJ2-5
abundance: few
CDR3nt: TGTGCCAGCAGTGAAGCGGGGGAGGCTTACGAGACCCAGTACTTC
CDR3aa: CASSEAGEAYETQYF

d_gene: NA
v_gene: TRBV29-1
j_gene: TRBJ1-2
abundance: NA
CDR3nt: TGCAGCGTTGAAGAGTACTTGATTAGGGCAGGGGTTTATGGCTACACCTTC
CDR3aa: CSVEEYLIRAGVYGYTF

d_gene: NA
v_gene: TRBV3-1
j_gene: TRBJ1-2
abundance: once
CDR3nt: TGTGCCAGCCGTCCGGGGACGGAAATTCATGGCTACACCTTC
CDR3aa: CASRPGTEIHGYTF

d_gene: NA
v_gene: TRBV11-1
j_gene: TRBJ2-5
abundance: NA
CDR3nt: TGTGCCAGCAGCTTAACAAGCAGGGGCAGGGAGACCCAGTACTTC
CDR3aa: CASSLTSRGRETQYF

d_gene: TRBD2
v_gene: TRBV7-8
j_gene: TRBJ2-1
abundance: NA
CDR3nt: TGTGCCAGCAGCTCCTCTGGACTAGCGAGGAATGAGCAGTTCTTC
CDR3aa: CASSSSGLARNEQFF

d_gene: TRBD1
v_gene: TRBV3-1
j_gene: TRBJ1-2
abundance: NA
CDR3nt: TGTGCCAGCAGCCAATTGCAGGGGGTTGGTGGCTACACCTTC
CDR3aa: CASSQLQGVGGYTF

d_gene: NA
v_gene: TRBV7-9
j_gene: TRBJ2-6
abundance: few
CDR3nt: TGTGCCAGCAGCTTAAGAGGAGCAGGCTCTGGGGCCAACGTCCTGACTTTC
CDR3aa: CASSLRGAGSGANVLTF

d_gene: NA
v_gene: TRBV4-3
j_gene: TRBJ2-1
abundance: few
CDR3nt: TGCGCCAGCAGCCAAGACCGCCCTAGCGTTAGTACGAATGAGCAGTTCTTC
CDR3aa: CASSQDRPSVSTNEQFF

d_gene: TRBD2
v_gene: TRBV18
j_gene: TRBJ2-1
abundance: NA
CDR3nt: TGTGCCAGCTCACCACCGACTAGCGGGGGGGCCCAACTGTTCTTC
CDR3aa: CASSPPTSGGAQLFF

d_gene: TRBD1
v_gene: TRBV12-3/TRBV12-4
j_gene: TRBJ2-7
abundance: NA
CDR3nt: TGTGCCAGCAGTTTTTCCGGGACAGCCTTCTACGAGCAGTACTTC
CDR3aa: CASSFSGTAFYEQYF

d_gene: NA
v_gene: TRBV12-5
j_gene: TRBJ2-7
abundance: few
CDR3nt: TGTGCTAGTGGACAGGTAGACTACGAGCAGTACTTC
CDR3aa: CASGQVDYEQYF

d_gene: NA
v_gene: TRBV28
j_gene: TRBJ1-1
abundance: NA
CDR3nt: TGTGCCAGCAGTTTGGGGGACGAGGTAGAAACTGAAGCTTTCTTT
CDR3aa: CASSLGDEVETEAFF

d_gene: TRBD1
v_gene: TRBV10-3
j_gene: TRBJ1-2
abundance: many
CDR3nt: TGTGCCACCGCCGGGACAGGGGGAGCTAACTATGGCTACACCTTC
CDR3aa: CATAGTGGANYGYTF

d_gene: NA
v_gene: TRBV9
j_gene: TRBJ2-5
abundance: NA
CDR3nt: TGTGCCAGCAGCGAGAGGAGCAAGGGGGAGACCCAGTACTTC
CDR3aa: CASSERSKGETQYF

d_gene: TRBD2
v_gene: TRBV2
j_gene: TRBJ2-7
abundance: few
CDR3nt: TGTGCCAGCAGTGAAGGGCGGGGGGGCCTGTTTTCCTACGAGCAGTACTTC
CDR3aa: CASSEGRGGLFSYEQYF

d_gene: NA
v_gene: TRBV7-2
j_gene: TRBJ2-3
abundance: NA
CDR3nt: TGTGCCAGCAGCTATAGGGGGGCGTCGGGGGAGAGGACAGATACGCAGTATTTT
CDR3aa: CASSYRGASGERTDTQYF

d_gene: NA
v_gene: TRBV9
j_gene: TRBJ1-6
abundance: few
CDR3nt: TGTGCCAGCAGAGGGACGGGGAGTTCACCCCTCCACTTT
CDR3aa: CASRGTGSSPLHF

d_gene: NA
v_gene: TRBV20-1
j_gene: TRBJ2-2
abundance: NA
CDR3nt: TGCAGTGCTGGAGGGGGGACTACCGGGGAGCTGTTTTTT
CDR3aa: CSAGGGTTGELFF

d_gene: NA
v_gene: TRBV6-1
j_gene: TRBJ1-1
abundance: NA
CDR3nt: TGTGCCAGCAGTGATACAGTTAGGCGGAATCTGAACACTGAAGCTTTCTTT
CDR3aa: CASSDTVRRNLNTEAFF

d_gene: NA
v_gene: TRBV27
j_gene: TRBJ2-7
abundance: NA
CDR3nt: TGTGCCAGCAGGATACAGGGTTCACCATCCTACGAGCAGTACTTC
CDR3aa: CASRIQGSPSYEQYF

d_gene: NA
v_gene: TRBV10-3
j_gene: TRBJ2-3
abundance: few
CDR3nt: TGTGCCATCAGGCAACGCACAGATACGCAGTATTTT
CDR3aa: CAIRQRTDTQYF

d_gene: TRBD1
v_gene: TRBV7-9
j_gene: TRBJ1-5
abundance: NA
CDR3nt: TGTGCCAGCAGCCCACACGGGACAGGGGTGAATCAGCCCCAGCATTTT
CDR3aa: CASSPHGTGVNQPQHF

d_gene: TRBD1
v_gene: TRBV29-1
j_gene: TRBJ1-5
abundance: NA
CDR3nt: TGCAGCGCCATAGCCGGGACAGGGGGCAATCAGCCCCAGCATTTT
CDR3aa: CSAIAGTGGNQPQHF

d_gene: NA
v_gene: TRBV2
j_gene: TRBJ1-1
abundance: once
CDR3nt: TGTGCCAGCAGTAAGGGGGAGTCGAACACTGAAGCTTTCTTT
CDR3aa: CASSKGESNTEAFF

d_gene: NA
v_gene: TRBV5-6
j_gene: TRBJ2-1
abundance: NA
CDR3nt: TGTGCCAGCAGCCCCCCCAGGGGCAGGGAGCAGTTCTTC
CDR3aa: CASSPPRGREQFF

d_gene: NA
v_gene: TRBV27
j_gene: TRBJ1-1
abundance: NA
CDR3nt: TGTGCCAGCAGTCCCCCCCAGGGAGAAGGGTCTGAAGCTTTCTTT
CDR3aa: CASSPPQGEGSEAFF